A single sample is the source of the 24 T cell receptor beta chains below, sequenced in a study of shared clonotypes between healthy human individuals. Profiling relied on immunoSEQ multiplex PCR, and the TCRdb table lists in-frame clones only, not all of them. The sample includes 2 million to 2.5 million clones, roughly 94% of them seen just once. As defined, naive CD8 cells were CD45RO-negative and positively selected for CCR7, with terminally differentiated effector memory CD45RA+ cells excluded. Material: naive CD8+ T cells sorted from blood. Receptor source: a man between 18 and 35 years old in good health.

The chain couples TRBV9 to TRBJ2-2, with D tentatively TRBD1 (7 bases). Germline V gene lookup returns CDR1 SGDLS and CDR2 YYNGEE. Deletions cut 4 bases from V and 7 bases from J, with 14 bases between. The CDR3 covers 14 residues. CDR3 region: CASSTHQGGGELFF. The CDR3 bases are TGTGCCAGCAGCACCCACCAGGGGGGCGGGGAGCTGTTTTTT.

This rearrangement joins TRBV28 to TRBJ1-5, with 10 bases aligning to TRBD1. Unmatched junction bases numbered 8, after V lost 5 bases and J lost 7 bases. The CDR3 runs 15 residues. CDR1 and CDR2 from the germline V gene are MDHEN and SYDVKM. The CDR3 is CASSRRQGAWQPQHF. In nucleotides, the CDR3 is TGTGCCAGCAGTCGCCGACAGGGGGCTTGGCAGCCCCAGCATTTT.

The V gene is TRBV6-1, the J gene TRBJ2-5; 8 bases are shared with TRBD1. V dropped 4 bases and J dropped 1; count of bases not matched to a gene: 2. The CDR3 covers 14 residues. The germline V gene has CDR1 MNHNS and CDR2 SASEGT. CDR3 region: CASSVGQGQETQYF. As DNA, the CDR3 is TGTGCCAGCAGTGTAGGACAGGGCCAAGAGACCCAGTACTTC.

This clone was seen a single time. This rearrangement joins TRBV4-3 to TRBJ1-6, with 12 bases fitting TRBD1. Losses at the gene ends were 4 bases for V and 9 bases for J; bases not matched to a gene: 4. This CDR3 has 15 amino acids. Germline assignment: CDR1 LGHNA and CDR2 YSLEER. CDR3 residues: CASSPGTGGGSPLHF. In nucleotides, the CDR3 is TGCGCCAGCAGCCCAGGGACAGGGGGCGGTTCACCCCTCCACTTT.

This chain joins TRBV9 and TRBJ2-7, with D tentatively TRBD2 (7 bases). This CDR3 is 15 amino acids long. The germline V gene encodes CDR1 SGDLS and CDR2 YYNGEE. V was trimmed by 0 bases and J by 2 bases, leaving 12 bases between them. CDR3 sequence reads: CASSVDGGPPYEQYF. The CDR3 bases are TGTGCCAGCAGCGTAGACGGGGGGCCGCCCTACGAGCAGTACTTC.

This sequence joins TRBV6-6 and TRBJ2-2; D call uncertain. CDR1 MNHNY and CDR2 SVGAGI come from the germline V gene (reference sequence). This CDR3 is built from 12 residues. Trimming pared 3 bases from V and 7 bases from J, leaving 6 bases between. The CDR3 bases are TGTGCCAGCAGTTATGATAACGGGGAGCTGTTTTTT. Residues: CASSYDNGELFF.

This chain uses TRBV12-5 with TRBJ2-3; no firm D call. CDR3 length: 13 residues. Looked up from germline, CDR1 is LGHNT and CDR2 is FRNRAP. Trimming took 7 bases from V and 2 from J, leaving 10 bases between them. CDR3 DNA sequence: TGTGCTAGTGCTCGACTCATCACAGATACGCAGTATTTT. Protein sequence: CASARLITDTQYF. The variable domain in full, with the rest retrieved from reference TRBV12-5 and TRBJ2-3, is DARVTQTPRHKVTEMGQEVTMRCQPILGHNTVFWYRQTMMQGLELLAYFRNRAPLDDSGMPKDRFSAEMPDATLATLKIQPSEPRDSAVYFCASARLITDTQYFGPGTRLTVL.

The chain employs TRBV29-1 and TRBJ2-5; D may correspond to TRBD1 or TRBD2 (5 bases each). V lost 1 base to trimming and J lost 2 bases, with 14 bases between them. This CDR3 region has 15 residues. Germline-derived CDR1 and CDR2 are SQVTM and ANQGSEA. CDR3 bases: TGCAGCGTTGAAGGAGGGCCAGGGCTTCAAGAGACCCAGTACTTC. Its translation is CSVEGGPGLQETQYF.

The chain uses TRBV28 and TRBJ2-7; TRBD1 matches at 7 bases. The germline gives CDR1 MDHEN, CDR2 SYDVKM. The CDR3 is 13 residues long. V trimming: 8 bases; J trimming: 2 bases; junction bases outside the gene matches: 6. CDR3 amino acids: CASGQGQTYEQYF. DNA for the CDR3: TGTGCCAGCGGGCAGGGACAGACCTACGAGCAGTACTTC.

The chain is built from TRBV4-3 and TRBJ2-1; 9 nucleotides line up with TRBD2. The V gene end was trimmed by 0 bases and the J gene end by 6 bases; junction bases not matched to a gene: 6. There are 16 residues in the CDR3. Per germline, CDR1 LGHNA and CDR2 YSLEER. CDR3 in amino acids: CASSQDRSSGSNEQFF. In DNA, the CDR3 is TGCGCCAGCAGCCAAGATCGAAGTAGCGGGAGCAATGAGCAGTTCTTC.

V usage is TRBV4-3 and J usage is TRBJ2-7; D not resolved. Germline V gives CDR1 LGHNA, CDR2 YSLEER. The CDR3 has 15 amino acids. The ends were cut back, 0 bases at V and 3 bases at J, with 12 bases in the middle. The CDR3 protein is CASSQDLGGNYEQYF. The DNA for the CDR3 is TGCGCCAGCAGCCAAGATCTAGGCGGAAACTACGAGCAGTACTTC.

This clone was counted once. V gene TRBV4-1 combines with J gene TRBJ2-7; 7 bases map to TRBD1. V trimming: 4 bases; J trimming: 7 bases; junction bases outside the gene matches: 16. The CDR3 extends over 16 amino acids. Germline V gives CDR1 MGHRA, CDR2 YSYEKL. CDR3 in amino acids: CASSLMQGVLFSEQYF. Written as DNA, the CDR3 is TGCGCCAGCAGCCTCATGCAGGGGGTACTCTTTTCGGAGCAGTACTTC.

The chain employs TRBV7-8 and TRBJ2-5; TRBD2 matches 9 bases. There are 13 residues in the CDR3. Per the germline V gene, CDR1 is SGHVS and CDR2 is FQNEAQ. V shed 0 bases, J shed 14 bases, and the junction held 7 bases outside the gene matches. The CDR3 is CASSLALGTSSYF. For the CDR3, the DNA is TGTGCCAGCAGCTTAGCCCTCGGGACTAGCAGCTACTTC. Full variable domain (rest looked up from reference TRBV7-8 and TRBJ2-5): GAGVSQSPRYKVAKRGQDVALRCDPISGHVSLFWYQQALGQGPEFLTYFQNEAQLDKSGLPSDRFFAERPEGSVSTLKIQRTQQEDSAVYLCASSLALGTSSYFGPGTRLLVL.

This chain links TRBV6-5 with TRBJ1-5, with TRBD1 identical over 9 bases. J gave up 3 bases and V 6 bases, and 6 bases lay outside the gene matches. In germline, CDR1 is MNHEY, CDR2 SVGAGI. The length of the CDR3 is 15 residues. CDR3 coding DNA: TGTGCCAGCAGGGCGGGACAGGGACTCAATCAGCCCCAGCATTTT. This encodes CASRAGQGLNQPQHF.

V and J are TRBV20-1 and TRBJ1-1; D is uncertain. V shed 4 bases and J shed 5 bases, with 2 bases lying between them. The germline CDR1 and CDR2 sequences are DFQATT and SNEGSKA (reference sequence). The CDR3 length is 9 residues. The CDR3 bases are TGCAGTGCTAAGACTGAAGCTTTCTTT. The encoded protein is CSAKTEAFF.

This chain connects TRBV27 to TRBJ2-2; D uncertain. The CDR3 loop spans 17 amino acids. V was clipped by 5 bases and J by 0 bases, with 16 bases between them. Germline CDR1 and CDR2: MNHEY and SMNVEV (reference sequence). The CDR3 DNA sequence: TGTGCCAGCAGTCCCCGGGCCTACATGGCGAACACCGGGGAGCTGTTTTTT. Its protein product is CASSPRAYMANTGELFF.

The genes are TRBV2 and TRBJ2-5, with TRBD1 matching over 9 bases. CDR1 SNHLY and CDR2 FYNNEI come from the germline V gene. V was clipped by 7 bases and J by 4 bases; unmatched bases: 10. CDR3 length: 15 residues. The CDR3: CASNYRDRAIETQYF. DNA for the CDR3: TGTGCCAGCAACTACCGGGACAGGGCGATAGAGACCCAGTACTTC.

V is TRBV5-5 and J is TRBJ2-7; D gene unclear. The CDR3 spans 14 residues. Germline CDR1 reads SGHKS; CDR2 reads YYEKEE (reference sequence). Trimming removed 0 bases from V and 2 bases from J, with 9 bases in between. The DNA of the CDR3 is TGTGCCAGCAGCTTGGACACTTCTCCCTACGAGCAGTACTTC. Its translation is CASSLDTSPYEQYF.

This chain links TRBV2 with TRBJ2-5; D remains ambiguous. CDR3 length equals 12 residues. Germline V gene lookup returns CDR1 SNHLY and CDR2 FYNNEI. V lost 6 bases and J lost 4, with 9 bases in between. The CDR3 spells CASSTLGETQYF. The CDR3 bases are TGTGCCAGCAGCACCTTGGGAGAGACCCAGTACTTC. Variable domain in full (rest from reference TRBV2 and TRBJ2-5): EPEVTQTPSHQVTQMGQEVILRCVPISNHLYFYWYRQILGQKVEFLVSFYNNEISEKSEIFDDQFSVERPDGSNFTLKIRSTKLEDSAMYFCASSTLGETQYFGPGTRLLVL.

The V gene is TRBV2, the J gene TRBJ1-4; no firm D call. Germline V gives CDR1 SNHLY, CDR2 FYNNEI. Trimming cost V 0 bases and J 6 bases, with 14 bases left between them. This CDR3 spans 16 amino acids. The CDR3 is CASSEALWGSDEKLFF. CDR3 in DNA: TGTGCCAGCAGTGAAGCGCTTTGGGGTTCGGATGAAAAACTGTTTTTT.

CDR3 coding DNA: TGCAGCGTTCCCGGTCCCTACGAGCAGTACTTC. Encoded protein: CSVPGPYEQYF. The chain links TRBV29-1 to TRBJ2-7; D call uncertain. With 5 bases removed from V and 2 bases from J, the gap between germline ends came to 7 bases. This CDR3 is 11 amino acids long. Looked up from germline, CDR1 is SQVTM and CDR2 is ANQGSEA.

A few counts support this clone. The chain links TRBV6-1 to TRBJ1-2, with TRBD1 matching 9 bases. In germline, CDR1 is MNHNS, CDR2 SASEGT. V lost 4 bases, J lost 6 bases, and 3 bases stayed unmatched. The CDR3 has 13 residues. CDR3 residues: CASSVQGADGYTF. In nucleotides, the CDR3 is TGTGCCAGCAGTGTACAGGGGGCGGATGGCTACACCTTC.

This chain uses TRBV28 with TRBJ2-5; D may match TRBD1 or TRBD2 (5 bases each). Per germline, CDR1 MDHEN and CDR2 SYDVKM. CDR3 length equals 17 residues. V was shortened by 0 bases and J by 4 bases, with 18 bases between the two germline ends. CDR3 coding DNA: TGTGCCAGCAGTTTATGGCGGGCCAGGGTCGGTGGAGAGACCCAGTACTTC. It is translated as CASSLWRARVGGETQYF.

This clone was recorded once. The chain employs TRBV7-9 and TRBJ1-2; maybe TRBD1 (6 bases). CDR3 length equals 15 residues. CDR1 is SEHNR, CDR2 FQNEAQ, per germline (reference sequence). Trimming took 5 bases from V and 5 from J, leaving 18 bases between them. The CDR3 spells CASSGTGLGGYGYTF. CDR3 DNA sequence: TGTGCCAGCAGCGGTACAGGGTTGGGGGGTTATGGCTACACCTTC.